Presented here are 9 T cell receptor beta chains from one specimen sequenced in a study of shared clonotypes between healthy human individuals. Naive CD8 cells lacked CD45RO and underwent positive selection for CCR7, leaving out terminally differentiated effector memory CD45RA+ cells. This table comes from immunoSEQ multiplex PCR, and its TCRdb copy is limited to in-frame clones, with some not included. This sample has approximately 2,000,000 clones, with approximately 92% found just once. The sequenced material came from naive CD8+ T cells from PBMCs. The source is a man aged 18-30 years in good health. Some clones in this sample may be carry-over from other donors' samples.

A note on this clone: This sample includes further DNA sequences coding for the same CDR3. This chain links TRBV27 with TRBJ2-7; no firm D call. V was shortened by 6 bases and J by 0 bases, with 6 bases between the two germline ends. The CDR3 totals 12 residues. In germline, CDR1 is MNHEY, CDR2 SMNVEV (reference sequence). CDR3 residues: CASSPSSYEQYF. For the CDR3, the DNA is TGTGCCAGCAGCCCCAGCTCCTACGAGCAGTACTTC.

This chain connects TRBV4-1 to TRBJ1-2; D is ambiguous. This CDR3 spans 16 amino acids. The V gene lost 0 bases and the J gene lost 0 bases, with 11 bases spanning the gap. The germline V gene has CDR1 MGHRA and CDR2 YSYEKL. CDR3 in amino acids: CASSQDRTYSNYGYTF. The CDR3 DNA reads as TGCGCCAGCAGCCAAGATCGTACATATTCTAACTATGGCTACACCTTC.

The chain employs TRBV27 and TRBJ2-3, with 12 bases fitting TRBD2. The V segment lost 3 bases and the J segment 4 bases; nucleotides outside the gene matches: 2. From germline, CDR1 is MNHEY and CDR2 SMNVEV (reference sequence). The CDR3 consists of 15 residues. CDR3 nucleotides: TGTGCCAGCAGTTTCACTAGCGGGAGGCCAGATACGCAGTATTTT. Its translation is CASSFTSGRPDTQYF.

This chain connects TRBV4-1 to TRBJ2-7, with TRBD2 as a possible D gene (6 bases). This CDR3 comprises 15 residues. Trimming took off 3 bases at V and 5 bases at J, with 17 bases between the two ends. CDR1 and CDR2 from the germline V gene are MGHRA and YSYEKL. Here the CDR3 reads CASSQSFRPGDEQYF. The CDR3 DNA reads TGCGCCAGCAGCCAGAGCTTTAGGCCGGGAGACGAGCAGTACTTC.

The rearrangement links TRBV7-8 to TRBJ2-5; TRBD2 matches 14 bases. Germline-derived CDR1 and CDR2 are SGHVS and FQNEAQ. CDR3 length: 16 amino acids. Germline trimming cut 1 base from V and 5 bases from J; bases unmatched to any gene: 3. The CDR3 reads CASSLGLAGGRETQYF. For the CDR3, the DNA is TGTGCCAGCAGCTTAGGACTAGCGGGAGGGCGCGAGACCCAGTACTTC.

Here the CDR3 reads CASLPRQGTNYGYTF. The CDR3 DNA follows: TGTGCCAGCTTACCGCGACAGGGGACTAACTATGGCTACACCTTC. The chain links TRBV27 to TRBJ1-2; 8 bases are a match to TRBD1. V lost 8 bases and J lost 0; bases outside the gene matches: 8. CDR1 and CDR2 (germline): MNHEY, SMNVEV (reference sequence). The CDR3 runs 15 residues.

This clone was seen only once. The chain combines TRBV7-6 with TRBJ2-6; D is unresolved. There are 15 residues in the CDR3. V lost 4 bases and J lost 0, with 7 bases in between. Germline V gene sequence: CDR1 SGHVS, CDR2 FNYEAQ. DNA of the CDR3: TGTGCCAGCAGCTACCCCCGCTCTGGGGCCAACGTCCTGACTTTC. As protein: CASSYPRSGANVLTF.

The chain joins TRBV5-6 to TRBJ2-5; D might be TRBD1 (6 bases). Germline CDR1 and CDR2: SGHDT and YYEEEE. Trimming took 3 bases from V and 2 from J, leaving 23 bases between them. This CDR3 contains 18 residues. The CDR3 sequence is CASSWKDSRTPPQETQYF. The CDR3 DNA follows: TGTGCCAGCAGCTGGAAGGACAGTCGCACACCCCCACAAGAGACCCAGTACTTC.

CDR3: CASSTSGQGNYEQYF. The CDR3 nucleotides read TGTGCCAGCAGCACCTCCGGACAGGGGAACTACGAGCAGTACTTC. The chain employs TRBV13 and TRBJ2-7, with TRBD1 identical over 9 bases. Germline V gene data show CDR1 as PRHDT and CDR2 as FYEKMQ (reference sequence). CDR3 length: 15 residues. The junction had 8 bases not matched to a gene; V was cut back by 5 bases and J by 3 bases.